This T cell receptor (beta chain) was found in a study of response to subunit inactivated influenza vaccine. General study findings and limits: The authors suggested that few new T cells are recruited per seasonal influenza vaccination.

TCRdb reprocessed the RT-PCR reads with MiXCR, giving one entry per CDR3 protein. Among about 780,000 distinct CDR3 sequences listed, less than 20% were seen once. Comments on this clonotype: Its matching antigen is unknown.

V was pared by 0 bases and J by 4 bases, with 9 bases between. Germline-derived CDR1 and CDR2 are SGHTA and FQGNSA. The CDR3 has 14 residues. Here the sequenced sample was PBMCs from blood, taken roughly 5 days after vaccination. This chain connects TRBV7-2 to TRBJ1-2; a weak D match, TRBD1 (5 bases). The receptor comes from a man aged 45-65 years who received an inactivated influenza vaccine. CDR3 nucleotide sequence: TGTGCCAGCAGCTTAGCGCTGGGGGGCTATGGCTACACCTTC. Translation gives CASSLALGGYGYTF.